This T cell receptor (beta chain) is from a study of CD8 T cells in Susac syndrome. The patients who served as multiple sclerosis controls were treatment-naive and had stable or active relapsing-remitting disease that fulfilled the revised McDonald criteria. TEMRA cells were FACS-enriched, unlike CD8+ and CD4+ T cells, which were negatively isolated. The CDR3 extends over 15 amino acids. Trimming took 0 bases from V and 0 from J, leaving 9 bases between them. Looked up from germline, CDR1 is SGHRS and CDR2 is YFSETQ. This clonotype came up a few times. After extraction with the RNeasy kit, roughly 0.45 to 1 ug of the RNA was reverse transcribed using random hexamers. immunoSEQ multiplex PCR amplified TCR beta CDR3 across 54 Vbeta, 13 Jbeta. MiXCR, applied by TCRdb to the immunoSEQ multiplex PCR reads, yields one record per CDR3 protein. The sample contains roughly 400,000 distinct CDR3 sequences, more than 80% of which appear only once.

The chain links TRBV5-1 to TRBJ1-1, with D uncertain. The sample was CD8+ T cells from PBMCs. The clonotype was recovered from a human donor with multiple sclerosis. The CDR3 is CASSLGREMNTEAFF. The DNA of the CDR3 is TGCGCCAGCAGCTTGGGACGGGAGATGAACACTGAAGCTTTCTTT.